This T cell receptor beta chain was retrieved from a study of CD8+ T cells in alopecia areata. Study information: Tofacitinib therapy lasting 6 to 18 months was followed by 6 months off drug.

It was cDNA, reverse transcribed from extracted RNA, that served as the sequencing template. Repertoires were generated with immunoSEQ multiplex PCR, while TCRdb's copy carries only in-frame clones and drops some. The sample lists about 260,000 clones, over 45% occurring once. This clone was observed a single time. Its antigen is currently unknown. The sample's treatment: oral pan-JAK inhibitor, 5-10 mg twice daily. Study-wide results and limits: Many of the expanded lesional clones endured in scalp and blood while on tofacitinib.

This receptor was identified in a human donor with alopecia areata. The source material was CD4+ T cells sorted from blood, sampled around week 53, from a patient treated with tofacitinib.

In nucleotides, the CDR3 is TGCAGCGTAGGCGCAGGGGCCATCGAGCAGTTCTTC. It codes for CSVGAGAIEQFF. The rearrangement joins TRBV29-1 to TRBJ2-1, with a tentative D call TRBD1 (6 bases). Germline V CDR1 and CDR2: SQVTM, ANQGSEA. This CDR3 has 12 amino acids. The V and J ends lost 6 bases and 10 bases respectively, with 16 bases between them.